This entry lists 21 T cell receptor beta chains sequenced from one sample in a study of OX40 agonist ivuxolimab in advanced cancers. Clones were read by immunoSEQ multiplex PCR, and TCRdb kept only the in-frame ones, dropping some. This table has approximately 70,000 clones, less than 90% appearing once. The specimen was CD4+ or CD8+ T cells sorted from blood, collected in a trial of the OX40 agonist ivuxolimab. The origin of the receptors is an adult with an advanced solid tumor such as melanoma, head and neck, liver or kidney cancer.

This sequence joins TRBV28 and TRBJ1-2, with D perhaps matching TRBD1 (5 bases). This CDR3 is built from 14 residues. Germline V CDR1 and CDR2: MDHEN, SYDVKM. The germline V and J ends were trimmed by 8 bases and 8 bases, with 21 bases remaining between them. The CDR3 sequence is CASLPPGGVGGYTF. The CDR3 nucleotides read TGTGCCAGCTTGCCCCCCGGGGGGGTGGGAGGCTACACCTTC.

The chain combines TRBV7-9 with TRBJ2-7; maybe TRBD1 (6 bases). CDR1 SEHNR and CDR2 FQNEAQ come from the germline V gene (reference sequence). V lost 1 base to trimming and J lost 0 bases, with 10 bases between them. The CDR3 is 15 residues long. CDR3 region: CASSLVQGSSYEQYF. The CDR3 DNA reads TGTGCCAGCAGCTTAGTGCAGGGGAGCTCCTACGAGCAGTACTTC.

The chain couples TRBV5-4 to TRBJ1-1; 7 bases agree with TRBD1. The CDR3 loop spans 13 amino acids. The junction had 7 bases not matched to a gene; V was cut back by 10 bases and J by 1 base. Per the germline V gene, CDR1 is SGHNT and CDR2 is YYREEE (reference sequence). CDR3 in amino acids: CAVSGQANTEAFF. CDR3 bases: TGTGCCGTAAGCGGACAGGCGAACACTGAAGCTTTCTTT.

This sequence joins TRBV29-1 and TRBJ2-5; 8 bases fit TRBD1. The length of the CDR3 is 13 residues. Per the germline V gene, CDR1 is SQVTM and CDR2 is ANQGSEA. Germline trimming cut 7 bases from V and 4 bases from J; bases unmatched to any gene: 8. CDR3 nucleotides: TGCAGCGCCGGACAGGGCTCAGGAGAGACCCAGTACTTC. The encoded protein is CSAGQGSGETQYF.

The chain uses TRBV19 and TRBJ1-2; tentative D call: TRBD1 (6 bases). V was pared by 4 bases and J by 7 bases, with 16 bases between. The germline V gene has CDR1 LNHDA and CDR2 SQIVND (reference sequence). The CDR3 has 14 residues. This CDR3 reads CASSNQGTSLGYTF. For the CDR3, the DNA is TGTGCCAGTAGTAACCAGGGGACTTCCCTTGGCTACACCTTC.

This sequence joins TRBV19 and TRBJ2-7; no firm D call. Germline V gene sequence: CDR1 LNHDA, CDR2 SQIVND (reference sequence). CDR3 length equals 14 residues. Trimming removed 3 bases at V and 3 bases at J, with 12 bases between. The CDR3 spells CASSMRPHVYEQYF. CDR3 nucleotide sequence: TGTGCCAGTAGTATGAGGCCACACGTCTACGAGCAGTACTTC. Based on the CDR3 plus reference TRBV19 and TRBJ2-7, the full variable domain is DGGITQSPKYLFRKEGQNVTLSCEQNLNHDAMYWYRQDPGQGLRLIYYSQIVNDFQKGDIAEGYSVSREKKESFPLTVTSAQKNPTAFYLCASSMRPHVYEQYFGPGTRLTVT.

The chain recombines TRBV7-2 with TRBJ1-4, with a tentative D call TRBD1 (5 bases). The CDR3 has 16 amino acids. Trimming removed 2 bases at V and 0 bases at J, with 10 bases between. Germline loops: CDR1 SGHTA, CDR2 FQGNSA. The CDR3 DNA sequence: TGTGCCAGCAGCTTAAATAGGGGTGCAACTAATGAAAAACTGTTTTTT. Translated: CASSLNRGATNEKLFF. The full variable domain, completed using reference TRBV7-2 and TRBJ1-4, is GAGVSQSPSNKVTEKGKDVELRCDPISGHTALYWYRQSLGQGLEFLIYFQGNSAPDKSGLPSDRFSAERTGGSVSTLTIQRTQQEDSAVYLCASSLNRGATNEKLFFGSGTQLSVL.

The chain links TRBV2 to TRBJ2-1, with 7 bases aligning to TRBD2. Germline V gives CDR1 SNHLY, CDR2 FYNNEI. This CDR3 has 17 residues. The ends lost 2 bases at V and 0 bases at J; junction bases unmatched: 7. CDR3 DNA sequence: TGTGCCAGCAGTGAACGCGAGCGGGGCATCTCCTACAATGAGCAGTTCTTC. Amino acid sequence: CASSERERGISYNEQFF.

The chain employs TRBV19 and TRBJ1-1; no reliable D call. The V end was cut by 6 bases, the J end by 5 bases, with 13 bases between. CDR3 length equals 13 residues. The V gene's germline CDR1 is LNHDA and CDR2 SQIVND (reference sequence). In DNA form, the CDR3 reads TGTGCCAGTAGATTTAGGGAAGCGACTGAAGCTTTCTTT. Its protein is CASRFREATEAFF. Full variable domain (rest looked up from reference TRBV19 and TRBJ1-1): DGGITQSPKYLFRKEGQNVTLSCEQNLNHDAMYWYRQDPGQGLRLIYYSQIVNDFQKGDIAEGYSVSREKKESFPLTVTSAQKNPTAFYLCASRFREATEAFFGQGTRLTVV.

The chain is built from TRBV30 and TRBJ1-1; D remains unclear. The CDR3 contains 12 residues. Trimming removed 4 bases from V and 6 bases from J, with 12 bases in between. CDR1 is GTSNPN, CDR2 SVGIG, per germline (reference sequence). This chain's CDR3 is CAWMNWRAEAFF. CDR3 DNA: TGTGCCTGGATGAATTGGAGGGCTGAAGCTTTCTTT. The complete variable domain, with remaining parts taken from reference TRBV30 and TRBJ1-1, reads SQTIHQWPATLVQPVGSPLSLECTVEGTSNPNLYWYRQAAGRGLQLLFYSVGIGQISSEVPQNLSASRPQDRQFILSSKKLLLSDSGFYLCAWMNWRAEAFFGQGTRLTVV.

The CDR3 loop reads CASSLTGGPGETQYF. The CDR3 DNA is TGCGCCAGCAGCTTGACGGGGGGGCCGGGAGAGACCCAGTACTTC. The chain joins TRBV5-1 to TRBJ2-5; 8 nucleotides agree with TRBD2. Losses at the gene ends were 1 base for V and 4 bases for J; bases not matched to a gene: 6. Germline V gene sequence: CDR1 SGHRS, CDR2 YFSETQ. This CDR3 has 15 amino acids.

The gene calls are TRBV7-2 and TRBJ2-5; 9 positions match TRBD2. J gave up 2 bases and V 2 bases, and 12 bases lay outside the gene matches. CDR3 length: 18 amino acids. CDR1 SGHTA and CDR2 FQGNSA come from the germline V gene. CDR3 region: CASSLSIAGETKQETQYF. As DNA, the CDR3 is TGTGCCAGCAGCTTATCAATAGCGGGGGAAACCAAACAAGAGACCCAGTACTTC.

This clone was seen only once. V usage is TRBV2 and J usage is TRBJ1-2; weak D call: TRBD1 (6 bases). CDR3 length equals 14 residues. The germline V gene has CDR1 SNHLY and CDR2 FYNNEI. V dropped 8 bases and J dropped 1 base, with 14 bases sitting between them. In DNA form, the CDR3 reads TGTGCCAGCCTCAGGGGCAGAGGTAACTATGGCTACACCTTC. It translates to CASLRGRGNYGYTF.

The chain is built from TRBV28 and TRBJ2-7; 11 positions agree with TRBD2. Looked up from germline, CDR1 is MDHEN and CDR2 is SYDVKM. This CDR3 has 14 residues. V lost 10 bases and J lost 1; bases outside the gene matches: 6. CDR3 sequence: CAILAGGPSYEQYF. The DNA for the CDR3 is TGTGCCATCTTAGCGGGAGGGCCATCCTACGAGCAGTACTTC.

In DNA, the CDR3 is TGCGCCAGCAGCCAAGAGAAGGCAGCTACTACCTCCTACGAGCAGTACTTC. Protein: CASSQEKAATTSYEQYF. This chain connects TRBV4-1 to TRBJ2-7; no definite D call. The CDR3 is 17 residues long. Germline V lookup: CDR1 MGHRA, CDR2 YSYEKL. V gave up 0 bases and J gave up 0 bases, with 15 bases separating them.

The genes are TRBV6-5 and TRBJ1-1; D might be TRBD1 (5 bases). The CDR3 extends over 13 amino acids. Germline values: CDR1 MNHEY, CDR2 SVGAGI. Trimming removed 4 bases from V and 3 bases from J, with 9 bases in between. The CDR3 DNA sequence: TGTGCCAGCAGTTCGACAGCTTACACTGAAGCTTTCTTT. Translated, it gives CASSSTAYTEAFF.

The sample holds a few counts of this clone. The rearrangement joins TRBV11-3 to TRBJ2-7; no clear D gene. CDR3 size: 13 residues. With 4 bases removed from V and 3 bases from J, the gap between germline ends came to 10 bases. Looked up from germline, CDR1 is SGHNT and CDR2 is YENEEA. The chain's CDR3 is CASSSIGLYEQYF. The DNA for the CDR3 is TGTGCCAGCAGCTCCATAGGCCTCTACGAGCAGTACTTC. Complete variable domain (other parts from reference TRBV11-3 and TRBJ2-7): EAGVVQSPRYKIIEKKQPVAFWCNPISGHNTLYWYLQNLGQGPELLIRYENEEAVDDSQLPKDRFSAERLKGVDSTLKIQPAELGDSAVYLCASSSIGLYEQYFGPGTRLTVT.

The gene calls are TRBV11-3 and TRBJ1-1; no clear D gene. Per the germline V gene, CDR1 is SGHNT and CDR2 is YENEEA. The germline V and J ends were trimmed by 1 base and 1 base, with 7 bases remaining between them. CDR3 size: 14 residues. The CDR3 loop reads CASSLGAANTEAFF. CDR3 DNA sequence: TGTGCCAGCAGCTTAGGGGCGGCGAACACTGAAGCTTTCTTT.

In its sample, this clone was seen once. The rearrangement uses TRBV5-5 and TRBJ2-5; a weak D match, TRBD2 (5 bases). The V gene's germline CDR1 is SGHKS and CDR2 YYEKEE (reference sequence). The CDR3 is 14 residues long. Trimming took off 4 bases at V and 6 bases at J, with 16 bases between the two ends. The CDR3 protein is CASSPLEVSKTQYF. In nucleotides, the CDR3 is TGTGCCAGCAGCCCCCTGGAGGTGTCGAAGACCCAGTACTTC.

The chain combines TRBV29-1 with TRBJ2-1; D call uncertain. V was trimmed by 1 base and J by 6 bases, leaving 13 bases between them. The CDR3 runs to 14 residues. Germline V gene sequence: CDR1 SQVTM, CDR2 ANQGSEA. Here the CDR3 DNA reads TGCAGCGTTGAAGGGCGACTCCGACTCAATGAGCAGTTCTTC. It specifies CSVEGRLRLNEQFF.

The genes are TRBV5-8 and TRBJ2-6; maybe TRBD2 (6 bases). Germline CDR1 and CDR2: SGHTS and YDEGEE. Deletions cut 3 bases from V and 0 bases from J, with 13 bases between. This CDR3 region has 17 residues. The CDR3 loop reads CASSSGLIVSGANVLTF. CDR3 nucleotide sequence: TGTGCCAGCAGCTCGGGACTGATTGTCTCTGGGGCCAACGTCCTGACTTTC.